The 22 T cell receptor beta chains below come from one sample, sequenced in a study of chemoradiotherapy in HPV16-positive cancers. This table comes from immunoSEQ multiplex PCR, and its TCRdb copy is limited to in-frame clones, with some not included. The sample yields tens of thousands of clones, approximately 92% seen once. The specimen was blood, collected from a patient who underwent chemoradiotherapy. The receptors stem from a human donor with HPV-associated anogenital cancer.

V gene TRBV5-4 combines with J gene TRBJ1-1, with D unclear. Trimming pared 1 base from V and 4 bases from J, leaving 8 bases between. The germline gives CDR1 SGHNT, CDR2 YYREEE (reference sequence). This CDR3 is built from 13 residues. CDR3: CASSLSTGTEAFF. The CDR3 nucleotides are TGTGCCAGCAGCTTGTCCACGGGCACTGAAGCTTTCTTT.

The J gene is TRBJ1-1, the V gene TRBV7-5; the listed D gene, TRBD1, was not tested against the DNA. TRBV7-5 is termed a pseudogene. This CDR3 has 12 residues. This CDR3 reads CASSLANSEAFF. CDR3 DNA: TGTGCCAGCAGCTTAGCAAATTCTGAAGCTTTCTTT.

This chain connects TRBV5-6 to TRBJ1-1, with D hard to call. Per germline, CDR1 SGHDT and CDR2 YYEEEE. V gave up 2 bases and J gave up 10 bases, with 9 bases separating them. CDR3 size: 11 residues. CDR3 in amino acids: CASSFSGRAFF. CDR3 nucleotides: TGTGCCAGCAGCTTTTCGGGTCGAGCTTTCTTT.

The chain couples TRBV5-1 to TRBJ2-1; 9 bases map to TRBD1. Losses at the gene ends were 3 bases for V and 8 bases for J; bases not matched to a gene: 12. CDR3 length equals 16 residues. Germline lookup yields CDR1 SGHRS and CDR2 YFSETQ. CDR3 amino acids: CASSSGQGLGFDEQFF. CDR3 DNA: TGCGCCAGCAGCTCCGGACAGGGGCTTGGATTTGATGAGCAGTTCTTC.

This chain joins TRBV4-1 and TRBJ2-1; 9 nucleotides agree with TRBD2. Losses at the gene ends were 4 bases for V and 4 bases for J; bases not matched to a gene: 8. This CDR3 has 16 residues. Germline V lookup: CDR1 MGHRA, CDR2 YSYEKL. For the CDR3, the DNA is TGCGCCAGCAGCCTCGCCGCTAGCGGGATTTACAATGAGCAGTTCTTC. This translates into CASSLAASGIYNEQFF.

This clone showed up just once. The rearrangement joins TRBV27 to TRBJ2-2; tentative D call: TRBD2 (7 bases). CDR3 length equals 15 residues. Between the trimmed V and J ends, which lost 2 bases and 7 bases, there was a span of 14 bases. In germline, CDR1 is MNHEY, CDR2 SMNVEV (reference sequence). This chain's CDR3 is CASSLVGGRIGELFF. In nucleotides, the CDR3 is TGTGCCAGCAGTTTAGTGGGGGGGCGTATCGGGGAGCTGTTTTTT.

This chain connects TRBV19 to TRBJ2-7; 11 bases match TRBD2. Germline CDR1 and CDR2: LNHDA and SQIVND (reference sequence). V shed 2 bases, J shed 5 bases, and the junction held 14 bases outside the gene matches. The CDR3 runs 18 residues. CDR3 bases: TGTGCCAGTAGTATATTTTTAACTAGCGGGGGCTCGGGAAACGAGCAGTACTTC. Translation: CASSIFLTSGGSGNEQYF.

This chain connects TRBV5-6 to TRBJ1-4; D is possibly TRBD1 (6 bases). V lost 4 bases to trimming and J lost 4 bases, with 11 bases between them. The germline V gene has CDR1 SGHDT and CDR2 YYEEEE. This CDR3 contains 14 residues. The CDR3 nucleotides read TGTGCCAGCAGCGGGTGGACAGTTAATGAAAAACTGTTTTTT. It translates to CASSGWTVNEKLFF.

The chain carries TRBV7-3 and TRBJ1-1; possible D gene TRBD1, 6 bases. The CDR3 sequence is 15 residues long. Germline loops: CDR1 SGHTA, CDR2 FQGTGA. V was trimmed by 5 bases and J by 4 bases, leaving 17 bases between them. The CDR3 bases are TGTGCCAGCAGCCCCTACGAGGGGGAGGGCACTGAAGCTTTCTTT. It translates to CASSPYEGEGTEAFF.

The chain uses TRBV6-1 and TRBJ1-4; D is ambiguous. CDR3 length: 14 residues. V dropped 3 bases and J dropped 3 bases, with 8 bases sitting between them. CDR1 and CDR2 from the germline V gene are MNHNS and SASEGT. In DNA form, the CDR3 reads TGTGCCAGCAGTGAGGGAGGGTCTAATGAAAAACTGTTTTTT. It translates to CASSEGGSNEKLFF.

V gene TRBV7-9 combines with J gene TRBJ1-1; no reliable D call. With 5 bases removed from V and 0 bases from J, the gap between germline ends came to 7 bases. The germline gives CDR1 SEHNR, CDR2 FQNEAQ (reference sequence). The CDR3 extends over 13 amino acids. The CDR3 region has the DNA TGTGCCAGCAGCCCACTCATGAACACTGAAGCTTTCTTT. Translating gives CASSPLMNTEAFF.

A word on this clone: Within the sample, other DNA sequences also encode this same CDR3. The chain recombines TRBV20-1 with TRBJ2-5; D gene unclear. CDR1 is DFQATT and CDR2 is SNEGSKA in the germline V gene (reference sequence). This CDR3 contains 11 residues. V was cut by 0 bases and J by 4 bases, with 3 bases left in between. The CDR3 DNA is TGCAGTGCTAGAGATCTAGAGACCCAGTACTTC. Its protein is CSARDLETQYF.

The chain uses TRBV30 and TRBJ2-3; D tentatively reads TRBD1 or TRBD2 (6 bases each). Germline lookup yields CDR1 GTSNPN and CDR2 SVGIG (reference sequence). This CDR3 comprises 16 residues. Trimming removed 1 base at V and 0 bases at J, with 14 bases between. The CDR3 bases are TGTGCCTGGAGTGGAGGGGGGAGTACTAGCACAGATACGCAGTATTTT. Translating gives CAWSGGGSTSTDTQYF. Complete variable domain (other parts from reference TRBV30 and TRBJ2-3): SQTIHQWPATLVQPVGSPLSLECTVEGTSNPNLYWYRQAAGRGLQLLFYSVGIGQISSEVPQNLSASRPQDRQFILSSKKLLLSDSGFYLCAWSGGGSTSTDTQYFGPGTRLTVL.

This clone was seen only a few times. The chain uses TRBV4-3 and TRBJ1-2, with a weak D call TRBD1 (6 bases). The CDR3 has 14 amino acids. Germline lookup yields CDR1 LGHNA and CDR2 YSLEER. V lost 4 bases to trimming and J lost 1 base, with 10 bases between them. CDR3 coding DNA: TGCGCCAGCAGCCGTGGACAGAGTAACTATGGCTACACCTTC. Its translation: CASSRGQSNYGYTF.

This rearrangement joins TRBV4-2 to TRBJ2-6; D remains ambiguous. The germline V gene encodes CDR1 LGHNA and CDR2 YNFKEQ. CDR3 size: 16 residues. The V end was cut by 3 bases, the J end by 0 bases, with 9 bases between. The CDR3 DNA reads TGTGCCAGCAGCCAGGGTACTGGCTCTGGGGCCAACGTCCTGACTTTC. Its translation is CASSQGTGSGANVLTF.

The chain uses TRBV18 and TRBJ2-1, with D hard to call. V was cut by 5 bases and J by 6 bases, with 17 bases left in between. Germline V CDR1 and CDR2: KGHSH, LQKENI. The CDR3 is made up of 15 amino acids. CDR3: CASSMTGPPLNEQFF. Written as DNA, the CDR3 is TGTGCCAGCTCAATGACCGGGCCACCCCTCAATGAGCAGTTCTTC.

The CDR3 region has the DNA TGCGCCAGCAGTGAGCCCCCTCGACCCAGATTATTCACTGGGGAGCTGTTTTTT. Protein product: CASSEPPRPRLFTGELFF. V gene TRBV10-1 combines with J gene TRBJ2-2, with D hard to call. V was cut by 2 bases and J by 8 bases, with 24 bases left in between. The CDR3 contains 18 residues. Germline CDR1 is WNHNN and CDR2 is SYGVQD (reference sequence).

The V and J genes are TRBV6-5 and TRBJ2-7, with D hard to call. V lost 2 bases and J lost 3, with 8 bases in between. This CDR3 comprises 13 residues. In germline, CDR1 is MNHEY, CDR2 SVGAGI. This chain's CDR3 is CASSYAGGYEQYF. For the CDR3, the DNA is TGTGCCAGCAGTTACGCTGGCGGCTACGAGCAGTACTTC.

This chain uses TRBV5-5 with TRBJ2-7; no reliable D call. Germline V lookup: CDR1 SGHKS, CDR2 YYEKEE (reference sequence). The CDR3 totals 14 residues. Trimming removed 5 bases from V and 2 bases from J, with 14 bases in between. The CDR3 loop reads CASSLTAKAYEQYF. CDR3 in DNA: TGTGCCAGCAGTTTAACCGCGAAGGCCTACGAGCAGTACTTC. The full variable domain, rest sourced from reference TRBV5-5 and TRBJ2-7, is DAGVTQSPTHLIKTRGQQVTLRCSPISGHKSVSWYQQVLGQGPQFIFQYYEKEERGRGNFPDRFSARQFPNYSSELNVNALLLGDSALYLCASSLTAKAYEQYFGPGTRLTVT.

The chain employs TRBV11-2 and TRBJ2-7; D gene uncertain. CDR1 and CDR2 from the germline V gene are SGHAT and FQNNGV. CDR3 length: 14 residues. V was shortened by 5 bases and J by 2 bases, with 13 bases between the two germline ends. The CDR3, as DNA: TGTGCCAGCAGCCCCCGGATACAGACCTACGAGCAGTACTTC. The encoded protein is CASSPRIQTYEQYF.

The chain employs TRBV30 and TRBJ1-6; TRBD1 matches at 7 bases. Germline CDR1 reads GTSNPN; CDR2 reads SVGIG (reference sequence). The V segment lost 3 bases and the J segment 9 bases; nucleotides outside the gene matches: 8. The CDR3 has 14 residues. This CDR3 reads CAWRVGPGGSPLHF. The CDR3 DNA reads TGTGCCTGGAGGGTCGGGCCAGGGGGTTCACCCCTCCACTTT. Based on the CDR3 plus reference TRBV30 and TRBJ1-6, the full variable domain is SQTIHQWPATLVQPVGSPLSLECTVEGTSNPNLYWYRQAAGRGLQLLFYSVGIGQISSEVPQNLSASRPQDRQFILSSKKLLLSDSGFYLCAWRVGPGGSPLHFGNGTRLTVT.

This clone was counted a single time. The CDR3 DNA reads as TGCAGCGTTGCTTACGGGGGGGCCCTAGATACGCAGTATTTT. Residues: CSVAYGGALDTQYF. The chain couples TRBV29-1 to TRBJ2-3, with 8 positions matching TRBD2. Germline CDR1 is SQVTM and CDR2 is ANQGSEA. V was clipped by 4 bases and J by 5 bases; unmatched bases: 8. The CDR3 is 14 amino acids.